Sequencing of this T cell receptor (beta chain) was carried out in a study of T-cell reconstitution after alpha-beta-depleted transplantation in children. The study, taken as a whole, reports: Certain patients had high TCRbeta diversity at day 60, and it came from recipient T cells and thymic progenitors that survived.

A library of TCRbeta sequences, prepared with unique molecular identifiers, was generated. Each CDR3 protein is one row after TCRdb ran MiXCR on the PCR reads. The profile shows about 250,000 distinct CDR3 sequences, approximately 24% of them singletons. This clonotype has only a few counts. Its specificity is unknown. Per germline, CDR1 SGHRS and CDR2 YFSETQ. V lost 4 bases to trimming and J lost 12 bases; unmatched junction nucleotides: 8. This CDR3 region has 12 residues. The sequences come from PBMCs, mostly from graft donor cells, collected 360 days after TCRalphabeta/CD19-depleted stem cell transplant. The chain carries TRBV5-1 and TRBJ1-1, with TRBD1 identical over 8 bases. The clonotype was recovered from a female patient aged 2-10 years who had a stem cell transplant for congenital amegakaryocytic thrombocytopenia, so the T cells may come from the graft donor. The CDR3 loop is CASSVSGTGTFF. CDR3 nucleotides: TGCGCCAGCAGCGTCTCCGGGACAGGTACTTTCTTT.